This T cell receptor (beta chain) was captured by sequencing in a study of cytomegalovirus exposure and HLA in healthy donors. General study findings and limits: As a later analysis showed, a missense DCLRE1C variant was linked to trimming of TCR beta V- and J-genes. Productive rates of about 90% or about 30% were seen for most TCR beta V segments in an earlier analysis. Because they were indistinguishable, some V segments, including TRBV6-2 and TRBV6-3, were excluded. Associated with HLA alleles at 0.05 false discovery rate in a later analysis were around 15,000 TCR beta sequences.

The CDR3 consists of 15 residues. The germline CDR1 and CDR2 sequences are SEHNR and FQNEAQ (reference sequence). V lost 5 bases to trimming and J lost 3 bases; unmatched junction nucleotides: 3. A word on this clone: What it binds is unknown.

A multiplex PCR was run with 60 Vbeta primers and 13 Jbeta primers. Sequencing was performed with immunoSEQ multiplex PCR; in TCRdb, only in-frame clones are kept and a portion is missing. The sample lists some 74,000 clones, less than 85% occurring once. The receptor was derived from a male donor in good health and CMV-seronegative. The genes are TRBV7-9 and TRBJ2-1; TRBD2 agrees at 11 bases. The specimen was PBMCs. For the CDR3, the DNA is TGTGCCAGCAGCACACTAGCGGGAGTCTACAATGAGCAGTTCTTC. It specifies CASSTLAGVYNEQFF.